This T cell receptor (beta chain) was sequenced for a study of beta chain features in type 1 diabetes. The germline V gene has CDR1 SEHNR and CDR2 FQNEAQ (reference sequence). The ends were cut back, 1 base at V and 11 bases at J, with 11 bases in the middle. The CDR3 length is 12 residues. The whole isolated RNA underwent reverse transcription, so sequencing captured expressed TCRB transcripts. Produced via immunoSEQ multiplex PCR; TCRdb's table is partial and in-frame only. The table lists some 150,000 clones, about 50% of them singletons. Note on this clone: The antigen remains unidentified.

Points from the study as a whole: With patients and controls alike, PCR might favor shorter templates to an equal degree. For Type 1 diabetes patients, all four CD4+ subsets carried TCRB CDR3s that were moderately but significantly shorter.

Sequenced: Tregs from blood. V and J are TRBV7-9 and TRBJ1-1; D gene uncertain. The clonotype comes from a man between 18 and 35 years old in good health. The CDR3 DNA reads TGTGCCAGCAGCTTAGTCAGGAGGCTGGCTTTCTTT. Its translation is CASSLVRRLAFF.